Sequencing of this T cell receptor beta chain was carried out in a study of kidney transplant recipient with SARS-CoV-2 infection (dated by TCRdb to the early 2020s). TCRdb lists the instrument as Illumina MiSeq. The peripheral T cell repertoire was profiled for human TCRbeta genes. In the source study's methods: Beta-binomial modelling was used to test for differences in clonotype abundance while accounting for variability over time. Clonotypes that had expanded were screened against the ImmuneCODE reference database of SARS-CoV-2-associated TCRs and mapped onto regions of the viral genome. Additional repertoire analyses were carried out for TRBV gene usage, CDR3 length, CDR3 amino acid overlap between time points, clonotype abundance distributions and Jaccard similarity. TCRdb reran the public reads through fastp at Q25 and MiXCR, keeping productive beta chains. Identical CDR3 proteins give one entry, which carries the most common genes and DNA. TCRdb, not the authors, supplied the V and J calls. The sample table lists approximately 240,000 distinct CDR3 sequences, 29% of them with a count of one. Around 6.8% of the sample comes from the top ten.

Trimming costs V 1 base and J 3 bases, and their ends lie 6 bases apart. Based on the germline V gene, the CDR1 and CDR2 sequences are MNHNS and SASEGT. The CDR3 goes from the cysteine to the phenylalanine over 13 residues. Only CDR3 DNA remains: 39 bases, in frame from the first base. Sample time point, as interpreted from the label and publication: pre-pandemic baseline sample and day 111 after first positive SARS-CoV-2 test. This clonotype is categorized as large (0.1 to 1%). Its antigen is not yet known. No base qualities exist here, and no much larger clone lies one base off it. The V and J segments used are TRBV6-1 and TRBJ1-1; too little of a D gene remains to name it. The sample was a blood sample, taken at baseline and on roughly day 110 from a kidney transplant recipient. The receptor's source is a male patient in his 30s who had COVID-19 and was a kidney transplant recipient. Following transplantation, part of the T cell population may be supplied by the graft donor rather than the patient. The CDR3 is CASSEVEHTEAFF. At the DNA level, the sequence is TGTGCCAGCAGTGAAGTGGAACACACTGAAGCTTTCTTT.